The rows below give T cell receptor beta chains drawn from one sample of a study of T cell responses to AZD1222 COVID-19 vaccine. Generated by immunoSEQ multiplex PCR, the TCRdb table keeps only in-frame clones and is missing some. The table lists roughly 270,000 clones, approximately 94% of them singletons, with approximately 0.52% in the top ten. The sample here was peripheral blood, taken 28 days after the second AZD1222 dose. These receptors all come from an adult who received the AZD1222 COVID-19 vaccine. The CDR3 runs from the conserved cysteine through the conserved F or W. A row's size may be missing; if present it is once, few, many or a size class.

v_call	clone_size	j_call	cdr3_aa
TRBV12-3/TRBV12-4	NA	TRBJ2-1	CASSLGAEQFF
TRBV25-1	NA	TRBJ1-6	CASSETGSLHF
TRBV6-1	once	TRBJ2-1	CASSEAYRGNKFF
TRBV7-2	NA	TRBJ2-3	CASSSRSTTDTQYF
TRBV7-8	once	TRBJ2-5	CASSLVLAGGYQETQYF
TRBV5-5	NA	TRBJ1-6	CASSLEDGRTKSPLHF
TRBV5-1	NA	TRBJ2-5	CASSLSLAGKETQYF
TRBV3-1/TRBV3-2	NA	TRBJ1-1	CASSPDRRAAEAFF
TRBV6-5	NA	TRBJ1-2	CASTRDRGLGGYTF
TRBV27	NA	TRBJ2-1	CASSLTRTSGGTYNEQFF
TRBV7-8	NA	TRBJ2-5	CASSLGDSGETQYF
TRBV7-8	NA	TRBJ1-4	CASTRQGPNEKLFF
TRBV28	NA	TRBJ2-7	CASSLLDREYEQYF
TRBV3-1/TRBV3-2	NA	TRBJ1-2	CASSQEPVGSRGYTF
TRBV7-8	NA	TRBJ2-5	CASSLGGTPQETQYF
TRBV12-5	NA	TRBJ2-5	CASSLGITGSQETQYF
TRBV6-5	NA	TRBJ2-1	CASKQGPMMSEQFF
TRBV28	NA	TRBJ2-7	CASGPGYEQYF
TRBV24-1	NA	TRBJ2-1	CATSVAGTGDNEQFF
TRBV14	few	TRBJ1-3	CASSPLGPGNTIYF
TRBV4-3	once	TRBJ2-6	CASSQGVYGANVLTF
TRBV5-1	once	TRBJ2-6	CASSPSGGSGANVLTF
TRBV3-1/TRBV3-2	NA	TRBJ2-7	CASSQGAGSGQYF
TRBV15	NA	TRBJ1-4	CATSSRVSEKLFF
TRBV6-5	NA	TRBJ2-6	CATRGQGVMANVLTF
TRBV25-1	few	TRBJ2-2	CASRPQANAGELFF
TRBV18	NA	TRBJ1-1	CASSPTLNTEAFF
TRBV2	NA	TRBJ1-5	CASSGDRESSGNQPQHF